Here is one T cell receptor beta chain with its context. In its sample, this clonotype was seen many times. Its target antigen remains unknown. No base qualities exist here, and no much larger clone lies one base off it. From the germline V gene, CDR1 is MNHNS and CDR2 is SASEGT. The CDR3 numbers 14 residues from cysteine through phenylalanine. The CDR3 DNA has 42 bases and is translated from base 1. Trimming removed 6 bases from V and 0 bases from J, leaving 12 bases between the germline ends. This specimen belongs to a study of CD8 T cells in ankylosing spondylitis (dated by TCRdb to 2016 to 2017). Context from the whole study: To find TCR variants linked to disease, the study profiled T cell receptor beta repertoires in ankylosing spondylitis patients and healthy donors. In total, the full study cohort was made up of nearly 110 healthy donors and 25 ankylosing spondylitis patients. Peripheral blood samples were taken, and synovial fluid was additionally collected from ankylosing spondylitis patients. Beyond this particular receptor, the publication reports: The disease-linked clones were reported to be significantly enriched in matched synovial fluid samples from ankylosing spondylitis patients. A CD8+ phenotype was shown by the disease-linked clones, which were found at relatively low frequencies in peripheral blood. Some of the motif variants had been reported before in the synovial fluid and blood of reactive arthritis patients, a finding that suggests common disease-initiation mechanisms. Blood from ankylosing spondylitis patients appeared to be characterized by a TCR beta motif composed of under 10 highly homologous amino acid variants.

TCRdb records Illumina HiSeq 2500 as the sequencer. Quantitative 5'-RACE with molecular barcodes was used to prepare TCR beta libraries. The authors' pipeline ran thus. A new computational method, built on a probabilistic model of VDJ rearrangement, was used to identify disease-linked TCR variants. The raw public data were reprocessed by TCRdb itself: fastp quality trimming at Q25, MiXCR clonotype calling, in-frame beta chains only. Identical CDR3 protein sequences are pooled into one entry, listed with their most common genes and DNA. None of the V and J calls come from the authors' own analysis; TCRdb made them. The sample table contains fewer than 550,000 distinct CDR3 sequences; only one count was recorded for 5.3% of them. The ten most abundant clones make up around 3.5% of the sample.

This receptor chain uses TRBV6-1 and TRBJ2-7; there is no confident call for the D gene. The receptor's source is a male donor with ankylosing spondylitis. Sample: blood, either unsorted or a sorted T cell fraction (not recorded which). The bases read TGTGCCAGCAGAATCGACGGTAGCTCCTACGAGCAGTACTTC. This encodes CASRIDGSSYEQYF.